The sequence of this T cell receptor (beta chain) was determined in a study of PD-L1 blockade in urothelial cancer. Study-wide background: Typically, measured as a median, blood samples had 130,000 to 150,000 T cells.

The time point is: peripheral blood 6 weeks after treatment start. Peripheral blood mononuclear cells were collected from every patient before and during treatment, yielding between 1 and 8 samples per patient. On this clone: Its antigen is undetermined.

Study results and caveats: Durable benefit accompanied greater 3-week expansion of tumor-associated blood clones.

In each PCR, synthetic TCR analog templates were spiked in. Assay used: immunoSEQ multiplex PCR; TCRdb lists only in-frame clones, some missing. Seen here are about 120,000 clones, about 82% observed once, and the top ten hold about 2.4%. The V segment lost 5 bases and the J segment 8 bases; nucleotides outside the gene matches: 3. Per germline, CDR1 MDHEN and CDR2 SYDVKM. The CDR3 runs 13 residues. This specimen consisted of PBMCs, obtained around atezolizumab (anti-PD-L1) treatment. V usage is TRBV28 and J usage is TRBJ1-6, with 7 positions matching TRBD1. The TCR comes from a man in his forties or fifties with urothelial cancer. The CDR3 DNA is TGTGCCAGCAGTAAGGGGGCGCATTCACCCCTCCACTTT. This codes for CASSKGAHSPLHF.